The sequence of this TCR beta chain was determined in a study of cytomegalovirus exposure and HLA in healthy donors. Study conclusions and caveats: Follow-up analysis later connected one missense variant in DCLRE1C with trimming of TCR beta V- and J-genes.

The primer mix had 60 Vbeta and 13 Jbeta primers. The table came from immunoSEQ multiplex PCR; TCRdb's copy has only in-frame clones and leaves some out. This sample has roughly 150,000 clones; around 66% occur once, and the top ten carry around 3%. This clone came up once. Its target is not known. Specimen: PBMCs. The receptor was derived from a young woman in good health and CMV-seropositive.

The CDR3 reads CASSGTSGTLNIYEQYF. The CDR3 bases are TGTGCCAGCAGCGGAACTAGTGGGACTTTAAACATCTACGAGCAGTACTTC. The chain uses TRBV9 and TRBJ2-7; maybe TRBD2 (6 bases). The CDR3 covers 17 residues. Germline CDR1 is SGDLS and CDR2 is YYNGEE. V was pared by 3 bases and J by 3 bases, with 22 bases between.